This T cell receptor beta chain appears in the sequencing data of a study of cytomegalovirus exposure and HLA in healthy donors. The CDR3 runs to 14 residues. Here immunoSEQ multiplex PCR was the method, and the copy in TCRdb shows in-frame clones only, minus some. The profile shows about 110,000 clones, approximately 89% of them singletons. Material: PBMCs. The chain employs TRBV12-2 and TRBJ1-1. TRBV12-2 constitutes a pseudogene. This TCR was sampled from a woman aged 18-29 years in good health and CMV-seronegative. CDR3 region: CASRPVGRDTEAFF. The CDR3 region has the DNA TGTGCAAGTCGCCCGGTTGGGCGGGACACTGAAGCTTTCTTT.